Below are 5 T cell receptor beta chains sequenced from a single sample in a study of blood T cell repertoires in COVID-19. Produced via immunoSEQ multiplex PCR; TCRdb's table is partial and in-frame only. The sample lists under 200,000 clones; 65% to 85% were seen once. Sequencing was carried out using peripheral blood. The receptors were gathered from a human donor with acute or convalescent COVID-19. The donor label of this sample is uncertain.

The genes are TRBV12-3 or TRBV12-4 and TRBJ2-7, with D tentatively TRBD1 (7 bases). CDR3 length: 12 residues. Trimming took off 2 bases at V and 7 bases at J, with 9 bases between the two ends. Here the CDR3 DNA reads TGTGCCAGCAGTTTACAGGGGGGAGAGCAGTACTTC. Protein sequence: CASSLQGGEQYF.

The chain joins TRBV25-1 to TRBJ2-1; TRBD2 matches at 13 bases. Germline V CDR1 and CDR2: MGHDK, SYGVNS. CDR3 length equals 15 residues. V gave up 7 bases and J gave up 5 bases; unmatched junction bases: 5. CDR3 sequence reads: CASNTGTSGNNEQFF. The DNA for the CDR3 is TGTGCCAGCAACACCGGGACTAGCGGGAACAATGAGCAGTTCTTC.

The chain uses TRBV3-1 (or the pseudogene TRBV3-2) and TRBJ2-5, with 7 nucleotides matching TRBD2. The germline CDR1 and CDR2 sequences are LGHDT and YNNKEL (reference sequence). Trimming removed 4 bases from V and 3 bases from J; junction bases left unmatched: 5. This CDR3 spans 14 amino acids. The CDR3 bases are TGTGCCAGCAGCCTTTCTGCGGGGGAAGAGACCCAGTACTTC. It codes for CASSLSAGEETQYF.

The chain is built from TRBV28 and TRBJ2-1; D might be TRBD2 (6 bases). Germline V CDR1 and CDR2: MDHEN, SYDVKM. Between the trimmed V and J ends, which lost 10 bases and 2 bases, there was a span of 15 bases. This CDR3 is 14 amino acids long. The DNA for the CDR3 is TGTGCCACCTACGGGGGAAAAGCCTACAATGAGCAGTTCTTC. This sequence encodes CATYGGKAYNEQFF.

The chain combines TRBV7-2 with TRBJ1-2, with 12 bases identical to TRBD1. V trimming: 4 bases; J trimming: 9 bases; junction bases outside the gene matches: 6. Germline-derived CDR1 and CDR2 are SGHTA and FQGNSA. The CDR3 contains 14 residues. Here the CDR3 reads CASSSRGQGASYTF. The CDR3 DNA reads as TGTGCCAGCAGCTCACGGGGACAGGGGGCGAGCTACACCTTC.